This T cell receptor (beta chain) was documented in a study of control samples from healthy donors and cancer patients. Generated by immunoSEQ multiplex PCR, the TCRdb table keeps only in-frame clones and is missing some. The table records around 92,000 clones, more than 75% of them present only once. The CDR3 length is 14 residues. Germline CDR1 reads SGHNT; CDR2 reads YYREEE (reference sequence). With 1 base removed from V and 3 bases from J, the gap between germline ends came to 10 bases. Specimen: blood. The chain couples TRBV5-4 to TRBJ1-2; possibly TRBD1 for D (5 bases). This clonotype was obtained from a man in his sixties in good health. CDR3 loop: CASSLQGEDYGYTF. Written as DNA, the CDR3 is TGTGCCAGCAGCTTGCAGGGAGAGGACTATGGCTACACCTTC.